The sequence of this T cell receptor beta chain was determined in a study of technical replicates of blood from several donors. Sequenced by immunoSEQ multiplex PCR; TCRdb stores in-frame clones only, minus some. The profile covers about 80,000 clones, with 96% appearing a single time and 0.3% to 0.35% taken by the ten largest. Trimming stripped 0 bases from V and 2 bases from J, with 14 bases between. The CDR3 loop spans 16 amino acids. Germline-derived CDR1 and CDR2 are SGHNT and YYREEE (reference sequence). The V and J genes are TRBV5-4 and TRBJ2-5; perhaps TRBD2 as D (6 bases). Source material: T cells isolated from PBMCs. The clonotype originates from a human donor in good health. The CDR3 spells CASSLARLGLQETQYF. CDR3 sequence (DNA): TGTGCCAGCAGCTTGGCACGACTAGGGTTACAAGAGACCCAGTACTTC.